This passage covers 6 T cell receptor beta chains from one sample sequenced in a study of T cells in Graves' hyperthyroidism and ophthalmopathy. The investigators amplified TCR beta CDR3 regions from RNA transcripts. The study used the HTBI primer set for a first-round RT-PCR of the TCR CDR3. TCRdb re-analysed the multiplex PCR reads in MiXCR, keeping a single row per CDR3 protein. This sample has about 460,000 distinct CDR3 sequences; approximately 23% occur once, and the top ten carry around 50%. Sequencing was carried out using blood. The receptors were gathered from a woman in her 70s with Graves' ophthalmopathy.

This clonotype was counted a few times. The rearrangement links TRBV5-6 to TRBJ2-1; a weak D match, TRBD2 (5 bases). Germline values: CDR1 SGHDT, CDR2 YYEEEE. The CDR3 is 14 residues long. V shed 1 base and J shed 7 bases, with 12 bases lying between them. In nucleotides, the CDR3 is TGTGCCAGCAGCTTGCCTGGGGAGCCAAATGAGCAGTTCTTC. This sequence encodes CASSLPGEPNEQFF.

This clonotype came up many times. This chain joins TRBV12-3 or TRBV12-4 and TRBJ2-2; TRBD1 matches 8 bases. The CDR3 has 15 amino acids. The trim removed 8 bases at V and 2 bases at J, leaving 7 bases unmatched. This CDR3 is CASSLGQANTGELFF. Written as DNA, the CDR3 is TGTGCCAGCTCTCTGGGACAGGCTAACACCGGGGAGCTGTTTTTT.

This chain's CDR3 is CASSPDGGGFEQYF. CDR3 in DNA: TGTGCCAGCAGCCCCGACGGGGGAGGGTTCGAGCAGTACTTC. This chain links TRBV14 with TRBJ2-7, with TRBD2 matching over 7 bases. Losses at the gene ends were 4 bases for V and 6 bases for J; bases not matched to a gene: 9. Per the germline V gene, CDR1 is SGHDN and CDR2 is FVKESK. The CDR3 runs 14 residues.

The rearrangement links TRBV30 to TRBJ2-5; the D gene could be TRBD1 or TRBD2 (6 bases each). Looked up from germline, CDR1 is GTSNPN and CDR2 is SVGIG (reference sequence). CDR3 length equals 13 residues. This CDR3 is CAYGGGNGETQYF. Here the CDR3 DNA reads TGTGCTTATGGAGGGGGGAATGGGGAGACCCAGTACTTC. The whole variable domain, remainder taken from reference TRBV30 and TRBJ2-5, is SQTIHQWPATLVQPVGSPLSLECTVEGTSNPNLYWYRQAAGRGLQLLFYSVGIGQISSEVPQNLSASRPQDRQFILSSKKLLLSDSGFYLCAYGGGNGETQYFGPGTRLLVL.

This clonotype was recorded at least ten times. The V gene is TRBV28, the J gene TRBJ2-1; 9 bases are a match to TRBD2. This CDR3 is built from 15 residues. Trimming cost V 3 bases and J 8 bases; bases outside gene matches: 8. The germline V gene encodes CDR1 MDHEN and CDR2 SYDVKM. The CDR3 coding sequence is TGTGCCAGCAGTTTGGCGGGAGGGCGGGTGGATGAGCAGTTCTTC. It is translated as CASSLAGGRVDEQFF.

The chain carries TRBV4-1 and TRBJ1-2; 8 nucleotides align to TRBD1. Germline-derived CDR1 and CDR2 are MGHRA and YSYEKL. The junction had 15 bases not matched to a gene; V was cut back by 3 bases and J by 12 bases. The CDR3 loop spans 15 amino acids. The DNA for the CDR3 is TGCGCCAGCAGCCAGGCGCCATTAGGGACAGGCCAACACACCTTC. Translating gives CASSQAPLGTGQHTF.